Sequencing of this T cell receptor (beta chain) was carried out in a study of beta chain features in type 1 diabetes. The study's findings and limits: Naive, central memory and regulatory TCRB repertoires appeared more similar among patients than healthy donors. Shortening that was moderate but significant affected the TCRB CDR3s of Type 1 diabetes patients in all four CD4+ subsets. Cells with high TCR expression could be over-represented when cDNA is sequenced.

One heparinised draw of blood, averaging about 110 mL, came from each donor. Populations isolated by sorting all had purity greater than 95%. The entirety of the isolated RNA underwent reverse transcription, so expressed TCRB transcripts were sequenced. Sequenced by immunoSEQ multiplex PCR; TCRdb stores in-frame clones only, minus some. The profile shows 150,000 or so clones, about 63% of them singletons. The CDR3 is 13 residues long. Germline V gene data show CDR1 as SGHTA and CDR2 as FQGNSA. V was cut by 5 bases and J by 7 bases, with 11 bases left in between. This clone was seen a few times. Its antigen remains unidentified.

This sequence was found in a young man with type 1 diabetes. The chain uses TRBV7-2 and TRBJ1-4; D possibly corresponds to TRBD1 (5 bases). The sequencing sample was made of naive CD4+ T cells from blood. CDR3 residues: CASSIRGSEKLFF. The CDR3 DNA follows: TGTGCCAGCAGCATACGGGGGTCTGAAAAACTGTTTTTT.